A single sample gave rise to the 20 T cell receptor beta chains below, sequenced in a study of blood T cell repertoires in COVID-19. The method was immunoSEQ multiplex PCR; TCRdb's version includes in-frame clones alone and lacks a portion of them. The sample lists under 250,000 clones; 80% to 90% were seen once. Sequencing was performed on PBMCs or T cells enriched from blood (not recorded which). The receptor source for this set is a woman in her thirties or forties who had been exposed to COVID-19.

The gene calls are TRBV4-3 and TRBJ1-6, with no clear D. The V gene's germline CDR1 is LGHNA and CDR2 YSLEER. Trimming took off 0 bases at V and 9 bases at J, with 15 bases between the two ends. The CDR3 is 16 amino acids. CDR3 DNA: TGCGCCAGCAGCCAAGATAAGTGGGCGTTTGGTTCACCCCTCCACTTT. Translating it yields CASSQDKWAFGSPLHF.

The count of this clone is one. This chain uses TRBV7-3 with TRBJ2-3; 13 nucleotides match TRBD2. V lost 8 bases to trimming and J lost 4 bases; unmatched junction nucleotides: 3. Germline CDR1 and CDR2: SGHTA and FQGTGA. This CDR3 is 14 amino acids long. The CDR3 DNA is TGTGCCAGCGCAACTAGCGGGGGGGCAGATACGCAGTATTTT. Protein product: CASATSGGADTQYF.

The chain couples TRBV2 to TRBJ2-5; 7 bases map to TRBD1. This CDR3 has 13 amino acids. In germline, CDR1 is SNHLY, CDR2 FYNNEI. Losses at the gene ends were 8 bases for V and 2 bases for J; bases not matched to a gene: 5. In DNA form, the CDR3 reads TGTGCCAGCGGGGGACAGCTTCAAGAGACCCAGTACTTC. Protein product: CASGGQLQETQYF. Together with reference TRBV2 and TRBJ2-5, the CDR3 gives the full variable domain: EPEVTQTPSHQVTQMGQEVILRCVPISNHLYFYWYRQILGQKVEFLVSFYNNEISEKSEIFDDQFSVERPDGSNFTLKIRSTKLEDSAMYFCASGGQLQETQYFGPGTRLLVL.

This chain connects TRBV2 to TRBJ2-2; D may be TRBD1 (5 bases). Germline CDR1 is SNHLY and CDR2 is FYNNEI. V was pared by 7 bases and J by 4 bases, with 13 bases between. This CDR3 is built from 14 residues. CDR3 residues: CASTQTEITGELFF. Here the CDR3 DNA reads TGTGCCAGCACCCAGACAGAGATCACCGGGGAGCTGTTTTTT.

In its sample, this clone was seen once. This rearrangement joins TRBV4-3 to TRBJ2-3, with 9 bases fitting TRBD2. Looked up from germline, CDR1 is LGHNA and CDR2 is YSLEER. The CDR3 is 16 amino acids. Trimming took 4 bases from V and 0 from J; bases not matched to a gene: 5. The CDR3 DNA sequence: TGCGCCAGCAGCCCTCCCGCGGGGGGGAGCACAGATACGCAGTATTTT. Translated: CASSPPAGGSTDTQYF.

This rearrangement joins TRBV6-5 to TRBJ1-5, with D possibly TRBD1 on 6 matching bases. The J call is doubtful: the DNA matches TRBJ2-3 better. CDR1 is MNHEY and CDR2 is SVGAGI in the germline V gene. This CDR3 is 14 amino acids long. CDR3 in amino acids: CASRPGTKNQPQYF. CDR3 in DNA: TGTGCCAGCAGACCCGGGACAAAGAATCAGCCCCAGTATTTT.

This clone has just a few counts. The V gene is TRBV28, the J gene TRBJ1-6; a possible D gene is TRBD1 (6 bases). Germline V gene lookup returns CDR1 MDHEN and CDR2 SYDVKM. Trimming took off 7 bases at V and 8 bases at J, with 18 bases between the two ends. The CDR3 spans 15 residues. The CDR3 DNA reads TGTGCCAGCATACACGGGGGGGGCGCAGATTCACCCCTCCACTTT. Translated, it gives CASIHGGGADSPLHF. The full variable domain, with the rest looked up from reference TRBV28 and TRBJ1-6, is DVKVTQSSRYLVKRTGEKVFLECVQDMDHENMFWYRQDPGLGLRLIYFSYDVKMKEKGDIPEGYSVSREKKERFSLILESASTNQTSMYLCASIHGGGADSPLHFGNGTRLTVT.

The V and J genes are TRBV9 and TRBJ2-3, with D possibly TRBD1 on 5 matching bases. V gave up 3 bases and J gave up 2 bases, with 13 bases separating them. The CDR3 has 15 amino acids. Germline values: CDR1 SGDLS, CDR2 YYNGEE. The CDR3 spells CASSATDSYTDTQYF. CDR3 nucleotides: TGTGCCAGCAGCGCTACCGACAGCTACACAGATACGCAGTATTTT.

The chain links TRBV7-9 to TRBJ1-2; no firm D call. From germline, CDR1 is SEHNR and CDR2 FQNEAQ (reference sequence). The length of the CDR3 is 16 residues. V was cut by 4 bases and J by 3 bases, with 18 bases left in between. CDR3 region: CASSSTRGSGDYGYTF. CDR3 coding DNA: TGTGCCAGCAGCTCGACCCGCGGGAGCGGGGACTATGGCTACACCTTC.

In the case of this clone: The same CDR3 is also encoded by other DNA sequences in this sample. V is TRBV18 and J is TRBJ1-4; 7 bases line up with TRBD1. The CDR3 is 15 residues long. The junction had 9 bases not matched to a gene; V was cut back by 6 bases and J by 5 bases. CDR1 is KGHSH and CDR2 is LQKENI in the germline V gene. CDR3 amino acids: CASSPPGTVNEKLFF. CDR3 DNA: TGTGCCAGCTCGCCTCCAGGGACAGTCAATGAAAAACTGTTTTTT.

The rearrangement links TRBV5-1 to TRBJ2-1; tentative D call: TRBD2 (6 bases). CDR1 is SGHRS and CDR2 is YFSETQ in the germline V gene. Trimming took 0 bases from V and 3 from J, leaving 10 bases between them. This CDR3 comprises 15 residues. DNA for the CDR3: TGCGCCAGCAGCTTGGAATGGGGACTCTACAATGAGCAGTTCTTC. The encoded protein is CASSLEWGLYNEQFF. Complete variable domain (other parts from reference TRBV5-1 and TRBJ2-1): KAGVTQTPRYLIKTRGQQVTLSCSPISGHRSVSWYQQTPGQGLQFLFEYFSETQRNKGNFPGRFSGRQFSNSRSEMNVSTLELGDSALYLCASSLEWGLYNEQFFGPGTRLTVL.

The CDR3 sequence is CASSFGRAEDEKLFF. CDR3 coding DNA: TGTGCCAGCAGCTTCGGCCGTGCGGAGGATGAAAAACTGTTTTTT. The chain is built from TRBV7-9 and TRBJ1-4; D is undetermined. CDR3 length: 15 residues. Germline CDR1 SEHNR, CDR2 FQNEAQ (reference sequence). Between the trimmed V and J ends, which lost 3 bases and 6 bases, there was a span of 14 bases.

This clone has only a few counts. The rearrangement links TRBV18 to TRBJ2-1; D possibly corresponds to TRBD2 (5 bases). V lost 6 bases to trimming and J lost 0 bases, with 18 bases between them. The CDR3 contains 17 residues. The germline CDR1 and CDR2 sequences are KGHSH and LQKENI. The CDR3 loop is CASSPPLSASSYNEQFF. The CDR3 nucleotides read TGTGCCAGCTCGCCGCCTCTTAGCGCGAGCTCCTACAATGAGCAGTTCTTC.

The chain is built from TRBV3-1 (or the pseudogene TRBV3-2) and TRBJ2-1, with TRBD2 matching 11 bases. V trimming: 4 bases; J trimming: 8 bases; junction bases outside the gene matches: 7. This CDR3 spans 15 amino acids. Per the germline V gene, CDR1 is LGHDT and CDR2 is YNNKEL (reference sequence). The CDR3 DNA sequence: TGTGCCAGCAGCCGACGACTAGCGGGGATCTATGAGCAGTTCTTC. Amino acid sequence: CASSRRLAGIYEQFF.

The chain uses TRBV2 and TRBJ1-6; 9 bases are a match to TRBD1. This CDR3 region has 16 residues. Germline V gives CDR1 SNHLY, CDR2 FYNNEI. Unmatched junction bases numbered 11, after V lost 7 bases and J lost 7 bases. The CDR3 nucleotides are TGTGCCAGCACCGTCGGACCGGGACAGGGAAATTCACCCCTCCACTTT. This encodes CASTVGPGQGNSPLHF.

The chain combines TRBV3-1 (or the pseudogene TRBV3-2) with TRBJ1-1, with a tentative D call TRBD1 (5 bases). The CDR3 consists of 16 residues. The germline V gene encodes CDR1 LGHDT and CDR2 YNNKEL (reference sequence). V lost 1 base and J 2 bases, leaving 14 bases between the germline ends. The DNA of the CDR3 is TGTGCCAGCAGCCAAGGTCCCAGGGCAAGAAACACTGAAGCTTTCTTT. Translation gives CASSQGPRARNTEAFF.

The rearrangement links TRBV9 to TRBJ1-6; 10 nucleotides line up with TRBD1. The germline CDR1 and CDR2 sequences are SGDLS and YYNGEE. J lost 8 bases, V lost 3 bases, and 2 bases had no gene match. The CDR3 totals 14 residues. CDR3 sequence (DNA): TGTGCCAGCAGCGCAGGGACAGGGGATTCACCCCTCCACTTT. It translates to CASSAGTGDSPLHF.

As DNA, the CDR3 is TGCGCCAGCAGACAGGGGATGAATTCACCCCTCCACTTT. This codes for CASRQGMNSPLHF. The V and J genes are TRBV10-1 and TRBJ1-6; the match to TRBD1 covers 7 bases. Germline values: CDR1 WNHNN, CDR2 SYGVQD (reference sequence). CDR3 length: 13 residues. After removal of 6 bases from V and 7 bases from J, the junction contained 3 bases not matched to a gene.

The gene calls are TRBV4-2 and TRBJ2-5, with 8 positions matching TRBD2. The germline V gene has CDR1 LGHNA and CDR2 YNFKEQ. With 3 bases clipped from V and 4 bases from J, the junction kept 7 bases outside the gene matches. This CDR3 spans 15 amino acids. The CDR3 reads CASSQMTSVGETQYF. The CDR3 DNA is TGTGCCAGCAGCCAGATGACTAGCGTGGGAGAGACCCAGTACTTC.

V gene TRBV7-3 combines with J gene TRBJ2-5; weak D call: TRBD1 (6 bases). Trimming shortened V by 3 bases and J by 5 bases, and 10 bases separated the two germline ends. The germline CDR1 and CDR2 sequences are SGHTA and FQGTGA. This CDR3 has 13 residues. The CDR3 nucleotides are TGTGCCAGCAGCTTTGGACAGTGGGAGACCCAGTACTTC. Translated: CASSFGQWETQYF. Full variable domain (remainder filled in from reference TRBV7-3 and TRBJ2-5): GAGVSQTPSNKVTEKGKYVELRCDPISGHTALYWYRQSLGQGPEFLIYFQGTGAADDSGLPNDRFFAVRPEGSVSTLKIQRTERGDSAVYLCASSFGQWETQYFGPGTRLLVL.